The 30 T cell receptor beta chains below all came from one sample that was sequenced in a study of cytomegalovirus exposure and HLA in healthy donors. Assay used: immunoSEQ multiplex PCR; TCRdb lists only in-frame clones, some missing. The repertoire holds about 200,000 clones, with around four fifths as singletons. Material: PBMCs. The receptors shown here come from a woman in her late teens or twenties in good health and CMV-seronegative.

DNA for the CDR3: TGTGCCAGCAGCGCGCGACAGGAAACTGGGGCCAACGTCCTGACTTTC. Amino acid sequence: CASSARQETGANVLTF. The J gene is TRBJ2-6, the V gene TRBV9, with D perhaps matching TRBD1 (6 bases). The V gene lost 3 bases and the J gene lost 2 bases, with 12 bases spanning the gap. Germline V gene sequence: CDR1 SGDLS, CDR2 YYNGEE. CDR3 length: 16 amino acids.

The CDR3 sequence is CASTGQEHIQPQHF. The CDR3 DNA sequence: TGTGCCAGTACGGGGCAGGAGCATATTCAGCCCCAGCATTTT. The chain combines TRBV19 with TRBJ1-5; TRBD1 might be the D (5 bases). The CDR3 length is 14 residues. CDR1 is LNHDA and CDR2 is SQIVND in the germline V gene (reference sequence). The germline V and J ends were trimmed by 7 bases and 6 bases, with 16 bases remaining between them.

The V call is TRBV9, the J call TRBJ2-1; D gene ambiguous. Germline CDR1 reads SGDLS; CDR2 reads YYNGEE. The CDR3 sequence is 15 residues long. The V gene lost 0 bases and the J gene lost 7 bases, with 14 bases spanning the gap. The CDR3 bases are TGTGCCAGCAGCGTAGCCCCACGAATGGGGAATGAGCAGTTCTTC. Translated, it gives CASSVAPRMGNEQFF.

The chain employs TRBV10-3 and TRBJ1-4; 7 bases line up with TRBD1. This CDR3 has 14 amino acids. The germline V gene has CDR1 ENHRY and CDR2 SYGVKD. J was trimmed by 4 bases and V by 2 bases; bases with no gene match: 1. This CDR3 is CAISEGQVNEKLFF. In DNA form, the CDR3 reads TGTGCCATCAGTGAGGGACAGGTTAATGAAAAACTGTTTTTT.

The chain links TRBV7-3 to TRBJ1-5; 9 bases line up with TRBD1. The CDR3 is 16 residues long. V was pared by 1 base and J by 3 bases, with 4 bases of the junction left unmatched. The germline gives CDR1 SGHTA, CDR2 FQGTGA. The CDR3 nucleotides are TGTGCCAGCAGCTTAAAGGGGGACAGGGTCAATCAGCCCCAGCATTTT. Encoded protein: CASSLKGDRVNQPQHF. Full variable domain (outside the CDR3, taken from reference TRBV7-3 and TRBJ1-5): GAGVSQTPSNKVTEKGKYVELRCDPISGHTALYWYRQSLGQGPEFLIYFQGTGAADDSGLPNDRFFAVRPEGSVSTLKIQRTERGDSAVYLCASSLKGDRVNQPQHFGDGTRLSIL.

The V and J genes are TRBV28 and TRBJ2-7; 11 bases map to TRBD1. CDR3 size: 16 residues. V lost 5 bases, J lost 7 bases, and 13 bases stayed unmatched. CDR1 is MDHEN and CDR2 is SYDVKM in the germline V gene. In DNA, the CDR3 is TGTGCCAGCAGTACCCTCGGACAGGGGGCAAGGAGGGAGCAGTACTTC. Its protein is CASSTLGQGARREQYF.

This clone was seen only a few times. This sequence joins TRBV7-2 and TRBJ2-1; the match to TRBD2 covers 10 bases. CDR3 size: 19 residues. Trimming took 4 bases from V and 8 from J; bases not matched to a gene: 20. Germline assignment: CDR1 SGHTA and CDR2 FQGNSA. This CDR3 reads CASSSSLVVLAGPRDEQFF. The CDR3 DNA is TGTGCCAGCAGCTCCTCCCTCGTTGTACTAGCGGGACCAAGAGATGAGCAGTTCTTC.

The rearrangement links TRBV5-1 to TRBJ1-1; D ambiguous. The CDR3 has 14 amino acids. Trimming left V 0 bases short and J 6 bases short, with 12 bases between. The germline CDR1 and CDR2 sequences are SGHRS and YFSETQ. The CDR3 here is CASSLDQLSAEAFF. CDR3 nucleotide sequence: TGCGCCAGCAGCTTGGATCAGTTATCCGCTGAAGCTTTCTTT.

This clone has just one count. This chain links TRBV27 with TRBJ1-4, with D maybe TRBD1 (5 bases). CDR1 and CDR2 (germline): MNHEY, SMNVEV (reference sequence). Trimming pared 8 bases from V and 0 bases from J, leaving 10 bases between. The CDR3 extends over 14 amino acids. The CDR3 region is CASGTRATNEKLFF. As DNA, the CDR3 is TGTGCCAGCGGGACCCGGGCAACTAATGAAAAACTGTTTTTT.

The chain recombines TRBV6-5 with TRBJ2-1; D is uncertain. Germline lookup yields CDR1 MNHEY and CDR2 SVGAGI. Trimming shortened V by 0 bases and J by 7 bases, and 7 bases separated the two germline ends. The length of the CDR3 is 13 residues. CDR3 DNA: TGTGCCAGCAGTTACTCGCCGGGTAATGAGCAGTTCTTC. Residues: CASSYSPGNEQFF.

V and J are TRBV6-6 and TRBJ1-4, with TRBD1 matching 7 bases. The V gene end was trimmed by 4 bases and the J gene end by 5 bases; junction bases not matched to a gene: 10. The germline V gene encodes CDR1 MNHNY and CDR2 SVGAGI (reference sequence). The CDR3 has 16 residues. The CDR3 DNA reads as TGTGCCAGCAGTTTAGCCTCAGGGGGGCGGAATGAAAAACTGTTTTTT. It specifies CASSLASGGRNEKLFF.

The J gene is TRBJ1-2, the V gene TRBV27, with D unresolved. Germline-derived CDR1 and CDR2 are MNHEY and SMNVEV (reference sequence). CDR3 size: 15 residues. The V gene lost 2 bases and the J gene lost 8 bases, with 18 bases spanning the gap. Written as DNA, the CDR3 is TGTGCCAGCAGTTTAGATGCCAGTCCTATTCGGGGCTACACCTTC. It is translated as CASSLDASPIRGYTF.

The chain recombines TRBV11-3 with TRBJ2-1; 9 nucleotides line up with TRBD2. CDR1 and CDR2 from the germline V gene are SGHNT and YENEEA. Trimming cost V 5 bases and J 3 bases; bases outside gene matches: 5. The CDR3 loop spans 15 amino acids. For the CDR3, the DNA is TGTGCCAGCAGCCTGACTAGCGGACACTACAATGAGCAGTTCTTC. Translated, it gives CASSLTSGHYNEQFF.

The genes are TRBV7-3 and TRBJ2-3; possibly TRBD1 for D (6 bases). CDR1 is SGHTA and CDR2 is FQGTGA in the germline V gene. The CDR3 contains 13 residues. Trimming stripped 6 bases from V and 8 bases from J, with 15 bases between. In DNA, the CDR3 is TGTGCCAGCAGTCAAGAACAGGGTAGTACGCAGTATTTT. Translated: CASSQEQGSTQYF.

The CDR3 nucleotides are TGTGCCAGCAGCTTAGTTCGGAGGGGCCAGCAGTACTTC. Encoded protein: CASSLVRRGQQYF. The chain joins TRBV7-2 to TRBJ2-7, with D tentatively TRBD2 (6 bases). The CDR3 runs 13 residues. V lost 1 base, J lost 8 bases, and 12 bases lay in between. The germline gives CDR1 SGHTA, CDR2 FQGNSA.

The chain uses TRBV15 and TRBJ1-2; D is possibly TRBD1 (5 bases). Trimming removed 1 base at V and 1 base at J, with 7 bases between. The CDR3 consists of 14 residues. Germline CDR1 is LNHNV and CDR2 is YYDKDF (reference sequence). The chain's CDR3 is CATSRGGVNYGYTF. Here the CDR3 DNA reads TGTGCCACCAGCAGAGGGGGGGTTAACTATGGCTACACCTTC.

The CDR3 nucleotides read TGTGCCATCAGTGGGCTGCAGGGGAAAGAAGCTTTCTTT. Encoded protein: CAISGLQGKEAFF. V gene TRBV10-3 combines with J gene TRBJ1-1; maybe TRBD1 (6 bases). This CDR3 is 13 amino acids long. The V end was cut by 4 bases, the J end by 8 bases, with 14 bases between. Germline CDR1 reads ENHRY; CDR2 reads SYGVKD.

This clone was seen only a few times. The CDR3: CASRLAGGRYEQYF. The CDR3 nucleotides read TGTGCCAGCAGGTTAGCGGGAGGGCGGTACGAGCAGTACTTC. The chain carries TRBV6-6 and TRBJ2-7; 11 positions match TRBD2. This CDR3 is 14 amino acids long. Looked up from germline, CDR1 is MNHNY and CDR2 is SVGAGI (reference sequence). Trimming at V came to 6 bases and at J to 4 bases, leaving 5 bases not matched to a gene.

The chain links TRBV2 to TRBJ1-3, with no clear D. Germline V gene data show CDR1 as SNHLY and CDR2 as FYNNEI. The CDR3 covers 14 residues. V was cut by 8 bases and J by 8 bases, with 19 bases left in between. The CDR3 loop is CASLDRSLPDTIYF. The CDR3, as DNA: TGTGCCAGCCTGGACCGCAGCCTCCCGGACACCATATATTTT. Using reference TRBV2 and TRBJ1-3 for the parts outside the CDR3, the full variable domain is EPEVTQTPSHQVTQMGQEVILRCVPISNHLYFYWYRQILGQKVEFLVSFYNNEISEKSEIFDDQFSVERPDGSNFTLKIRSTKLEDSAMYFCASLDRSLPDTIYFGEGSWLTVV.

Only a few counts were recorded for this clone. The V gene is TRBV6-5, the J gene TRBJ2-7; D remains ambiguous. This CDR3 has 13 residues. CDR1 is MNHEY, CDR2 SVGAGI, per germline. V lost 0 bases and J 6 bases, leaving 9 bases between the germline ends. The CDR3 spells CASSYSISGEQYF. The DNA for the CDR3 is TGTGCCAGCAGTTACTCGATCAGTGGCGAGCAGTACTTC.

The chain employs TRBV18 and TRBJ2-7, with 8 positions matching TRBD1. The CDR3 loop spans 15 amino acids. Germline CDR1 KGHSH, CDR2 LQKENI. J gave up 1 base and V 4 bases, and 6 bases lay outside the gene matches. DNA for the CDR3: TGTGCCAGCTCACTCGGACAGGGAGATTCCTACGAGCAGTACTTC. Its protein product is CASSLGQGDSYEQYF.

This clone was recorded a few times. The rearrangement links TRBV7-9 to TRBJ1-2, with 10 bases identical to TRBD1. Germline V CDR1 and CDR2: SEHNR, FQNEAQ (reference sequence). This CDR3 is 15 amino acids long. V shed 0 bases and J 2 bases; nucleotides not matched to a gene: 0. The CDR3 DNA is TGTGCCAGCAGCTTAGCGGGACAGGGGAACTATGGCTACACCTTC. It is translated as CASSLAGQGNYGYTF.

The chain combines TRBV10-3 with TRBJ1-4, with 9 bases that match TRBD1. The germline gives CDR1 ENHRY, CDR2 SYGVKD. The V gene end was trimmed by 1 base and the J gene end by 7 bases; junction bases not matched to a gene: 1. This CDR3 is built from 14 residues. The chain's CDR3 is CAISELTGGEKLFF. In DNA form, the CDR3 reads TGTGCCATCAGTGAGTTGACAGGGGGTGAAAAACTGTTTTTT.

The chain carries TRBV6-6 and TRBJ1-2, with 8 bases fitting TRBD1. The CDR3 consists of 14 residues. The V gene end was trimmed by 5 bases and the J gene end by 5 bases; junction bases not matched to a gene: 7. Germline V gives CDR1 MNHNY, CDR2 SVGAGI (reference sequence). CDR3 loop: CASSPQGAPYGYTF. In nucleotides, the CDR3 is TGTGCCAGCAGTCCGCAGGGGGCCCCATATGGCTACACCTTC.

This clone has more than one count but fewer than ten. The chain couples TRBV2 to TRBJ2-2, with a possible D match to TRBD1 (6 bases). Trimming stripped 2 bases from V and 3 bases from J, with 10 bases between. In germline, CDR1 is SNHLY, CDR2 FYNNEI. The CDR3 has 15 amino acids. CDR3 sequence: CASSELSGDTGELFF. CDR3 in DNA: TGTGCCAGCAGTGAACTATCAGGGGACACCGGGGAGCTGTTTTTT.

This rearrangement joins TRBV28 to TRBJ1-2; TRBD1 agrees at 7 bases. J gave up 3 bases and V 2 bases, and 9 bases lay outside the gene matches. The CDR3 runs 16 residues. Looked up from germline, CDR1 is MDHEN and CDR2 is SYDVKM. As DNA, the CDR3 is TGTGCCAGCAGTTTACTCATGGGAGGACAGGACTATGGCTACACCTTC. This sequence encodes CASSLLMGGQDYGYTF.

This clone was seen just once. J is TRBJ1-2 and V is TRBV7-9; D unresolved. CDR1 SEHNR and CDR2 FQNEAQ come from the germline V gene (reference sequence). V gave up 3 bases and J gave up 3 bases, with 8 bases separating them. CDR3 length: 13 residues. CDR3 DNA sequence: TGTGCCAGCAGCTTTAGGGTAGACTATGGCTACACCTTC. It specifies CASSFRVDYGYTF.

The chain has TRBV7-9 and TRBJ1-3; D gene ambiguous. Trimming left V 1 base short and J 0 bases short, with 7 bases between. The CDR3 extends over 15 amino acids. CDR1 SEHNR and CDR2 FQNEAQ come from the germline V gene (reference sequence). The CDR3 here is CASSLGPYSGNTIYF. The CDR3, as DNA: TGTGCCAGCAGCTTAGGTCCGTACTCTGGAAACACCATATATTTT.

The V gene is TRBV10-3, the J gene TRBJ2-7; D might be TRBD1 (6 bases). There are 15 residues in the CDR3. CDR1 ENHRY and CDR2 SYGVKD come from the germline V gene. V dropped 3 bases and J dropped 0 bases, with 12 bases sitting between them. CDR3 bases: TGTGCCATCAGTGAACGGGACATGAGCTCCTACGAGCAGTACTTC. Translated, it gives CAISERDMSSYEQYF.

This clone was picked up one time. The chain joins TRBV7-8 to TRBJ2-7; the D call may be TRBD1 or TRBD2 (6 bases each). CDR3 length: 16 residues. Germline V gene sequence: CDR1 SGHVS, CDR2 FQNEAQ. V lost 5 bases and J 6 bases, leaving 23 bases between the germline ends. CDR3 DNA: TGTGCCAGCAGCCGAGGGGGGCGGCGCGACGGCCCCGAGCAGTACTTC. It yields the protein CASSRGGRRDGPEQYF.